Detailed here is one T cell receptor (beta chain). The target antigen is unknown. The data were taken from a study of T cell responses to AZD1222 COVID-19 vaccine. Study-wide results and limits: Reportedly, nearly half of unique spike TCRs recognized epitopes outside B.1.351/B.1.1.7 mutations. White British people made up most donors, females outnumbered males, and clonal diversity was possibly underestimated. Only a handful of AZD1222 recipients, more than 5 in all, had baseline seropositivity. Without day 14 samples, only post-peak T cell repertoires were studied.

The length of the CDR3 is 15 residues. The germline CDR1 and CDR2 sequences are SGHKS and YYEKEE (reference sequence). V lost 4 bases and J lost 1, with 11 bases in between. Here immunoSEQ multiplex PCR was the method, and the copy in TCRdb shows in-frame clones only, minus some. The sample records 120,000 or so clones, around 90% being singletons. This receptor was obtained from an adult who received the AZD1222 COVID-19 vaccine. This chain links TRBV5-5 with TRBJ2-2; a weak D match, TRBD2 (5 bases). The specimen comprised peripheral blood, sampled 28 days after the second AZD1222 dose. DNA of the CDR3: TGTGCCAGCAGCCGGTCCGGGATGAACACCGGGGAGCTGTTTTTT. Its translation is CASSRSGMNTGELFF.